This TCR beta chain comes out of a study of T cells after yellow fever vaccination. It was through 5'RACE template switching that TCR cDNA was made, with a universal primer site and UMIs added. TCRdb fed the 5' RACE reads into MiXCR, producing one record per CDR3 protein. The sample includes more than 300,000 distinct CDR3 sequences, around 11% of them seen just once. Looked up from germline, CDR1 is SEHNR and CDR2 is FQNEAQ (reference sequence). Trimming removed 2 bases from V and 6 bases from J, with 4 bases in between. This CDR3 region has 11 residues. Regarding the study as a whole: Only a minor proportion of clonotypes was detected across both CD4 and CD8 compartments. Abundant contaminating clonotypes from the bulk population could appear in FACS-sorted repertoires. Post-booster reappearance was seen for most primary-vaccination clones (about 96% CD4, roughly 88% CD8).

Worth noting for this clonotype: The target antigen is unknown.

The chain joins TRBV7-9 to TRBJ1-1; no reliable D call. The TCR comes from a young man who received the YFV17D yellow fever vaccine. Sample: CD4+ T cells sorted from PBMCs, taken 45 days after the yellow fever booster vaccination. The CDR3 bases are TGTGCCAGCAGCTTACAACCTGAAGCTTTCTTT. As protein: CASSLQPEAFF. Supplemented by reference TRBV7-9 and TRBJ1-1, the full variable domain reads DTGVSQNPRHKITKRGQNVTFRCDPISEHNRLYWYRQTLGQGPEFLTYFQNEAQLEKSRLLSDRFSAERPKGSFSTLEIQRTEQGDSAMYLCASSLQPEAFFGQGTRLTVV.